This T cell receptor (beta chain) came from a study of blood T cell repertoires in COVID-19. There are 13 residues in the CDR3. The V gene lost 0 bases and the J gene lost 5 bases, with 6 bases spanning the gap. CDR1 and CDR2 from the germline V gene are SGHRS and YFSETQ. TCRdb's table, derived via immunoSEQ multiplex PCR, lists solely in-frame clones and lacks some. The sample holds a few hundred thousand clones, less than 90% seen once. Sequencing input: PBMCs or T cells enriched from blood (not recorded which). J is TRBJ2-4 and V is TRBV5-1; D is unresolved. The source is a woman in her fifties or sixties who had recovered from COVID-19. The CDR3 here is CASSLVSENIQYF. In nucleotides, the CDR3 is TGCGCCAGCAGCTTGGTCTCTGAAAACATTCAGTACTTC.